This T cell receptor beta chain derives from a study of T-cell reconstitution after alpha-beta-depleted transplantation in children. Study results and caveats: At the one-year point after transplant, T-cell counts and TCRbeta diversity were found to come mostly from T cells that had been newly produced. In some patients, recipient T cells and intrathymic progenitors surviving conditioning explained high day-60 diversity. The origin of alpha-beta T cells about two months after transplant was reportedly several hundred expanded graft clones.

Comment on this clonotype: Antigen unknown.

For TCRbeta, the library was prepared with unique molecular identifiers. Via MiXCR, TCRdb re-called the PCR reads, giving one row per CDR3 protein. The sample consists of 500,000 to 750,000 distinct CDR3 sequences, 27% of them appearing once. The material was PBMCs, obtained before TCRalphabeta/CD19-depleted stem cell transplant. The TCR was taken from a boy younger than two with Wiskott-Aldrich syndrome, due to receive a stem cell transplant.

CDR3 in amino acids: CSAQLAGPRETQYF. The CDR3, as DNA: TGCAGTGCCCAACTAGCGGGACCGAGAGAGACCCAGTACTTC. The chain uses TRBV20-1 and TRBJ2-5, with TRBD2 matching 10 bases. J lost 4 bases, V lost 6 bases, and 8 bases had no gene match. Germline V gene sequence: CDR1 DFQATT, CDR2 SNEGSKA (reference sequence). The CDR3 runs 14 residues.